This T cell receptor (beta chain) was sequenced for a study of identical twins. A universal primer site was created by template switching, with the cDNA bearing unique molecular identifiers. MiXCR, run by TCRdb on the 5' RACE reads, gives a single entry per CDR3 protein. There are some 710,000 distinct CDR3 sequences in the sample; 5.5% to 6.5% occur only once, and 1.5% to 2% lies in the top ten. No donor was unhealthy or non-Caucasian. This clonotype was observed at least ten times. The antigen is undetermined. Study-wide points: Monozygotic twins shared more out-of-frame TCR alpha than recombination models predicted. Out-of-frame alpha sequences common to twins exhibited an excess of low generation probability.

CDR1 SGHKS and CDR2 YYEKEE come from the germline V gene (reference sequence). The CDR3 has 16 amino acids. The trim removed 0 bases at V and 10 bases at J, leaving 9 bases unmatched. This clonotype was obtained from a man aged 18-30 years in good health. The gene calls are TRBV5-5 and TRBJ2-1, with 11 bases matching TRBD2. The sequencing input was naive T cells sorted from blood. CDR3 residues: CASSLDLAGGLYEQFF. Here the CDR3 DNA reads TGTGCCAGCAGCTTGGATCTAGCGGGAGGACTTTACGAGCAGTTCTTC.